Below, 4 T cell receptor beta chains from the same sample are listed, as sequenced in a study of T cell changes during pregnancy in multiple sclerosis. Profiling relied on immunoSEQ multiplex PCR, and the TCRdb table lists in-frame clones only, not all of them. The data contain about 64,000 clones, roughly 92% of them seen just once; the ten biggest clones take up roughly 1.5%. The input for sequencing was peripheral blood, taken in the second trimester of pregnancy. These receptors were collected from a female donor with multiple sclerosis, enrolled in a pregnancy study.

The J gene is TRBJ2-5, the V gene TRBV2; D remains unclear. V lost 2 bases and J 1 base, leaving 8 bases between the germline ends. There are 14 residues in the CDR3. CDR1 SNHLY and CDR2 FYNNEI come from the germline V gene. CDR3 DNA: TGTGCCAGCAGTGAATCTACCCTCCAAGAGACCCAGTACTTC. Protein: CASSESTLQETQYF.

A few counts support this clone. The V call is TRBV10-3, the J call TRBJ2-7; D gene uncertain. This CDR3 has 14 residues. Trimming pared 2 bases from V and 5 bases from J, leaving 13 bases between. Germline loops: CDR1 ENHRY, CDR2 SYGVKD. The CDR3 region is CAISEPMARDEQYF. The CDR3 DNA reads TGTGCCATCAGTGAGCCGATGGCCCGTGACGAGCAGTACTTC.

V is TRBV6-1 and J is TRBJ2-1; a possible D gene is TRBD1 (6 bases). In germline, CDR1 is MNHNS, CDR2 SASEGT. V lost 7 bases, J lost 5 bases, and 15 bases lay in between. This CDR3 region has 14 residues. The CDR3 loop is CASTGHGVDNEQFF. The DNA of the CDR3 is TGTGCCAGCACGGGACATGGCGTGGACAATGAGCAGTTCTTC.

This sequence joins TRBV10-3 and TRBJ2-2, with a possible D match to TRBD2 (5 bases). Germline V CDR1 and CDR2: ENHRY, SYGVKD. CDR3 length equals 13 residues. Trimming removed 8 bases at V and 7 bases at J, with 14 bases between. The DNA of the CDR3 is TGTGCCATCCTGGACTCTGCAATCGGGGAGCTGTTTTTT. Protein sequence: CAILDSAIGELFF.